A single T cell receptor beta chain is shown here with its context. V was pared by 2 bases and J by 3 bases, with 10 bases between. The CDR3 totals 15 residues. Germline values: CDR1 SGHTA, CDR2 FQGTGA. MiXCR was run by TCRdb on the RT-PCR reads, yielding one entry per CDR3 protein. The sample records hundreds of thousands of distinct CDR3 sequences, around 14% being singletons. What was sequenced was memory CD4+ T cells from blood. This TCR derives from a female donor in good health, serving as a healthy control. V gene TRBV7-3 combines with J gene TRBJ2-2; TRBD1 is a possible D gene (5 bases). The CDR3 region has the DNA TGTGCCAGCAGCTTAGGGGCGGCCTACACCGGGGAGCTGTTTTTT. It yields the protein CASSLGAAYTGELFF.